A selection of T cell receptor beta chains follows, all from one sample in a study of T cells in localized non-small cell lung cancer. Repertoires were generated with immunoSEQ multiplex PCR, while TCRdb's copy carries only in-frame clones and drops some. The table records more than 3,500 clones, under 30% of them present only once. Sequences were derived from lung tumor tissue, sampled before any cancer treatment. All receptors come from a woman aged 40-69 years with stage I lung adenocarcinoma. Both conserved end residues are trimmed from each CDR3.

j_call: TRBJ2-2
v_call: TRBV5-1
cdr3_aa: ASSSAGQREAGGELF

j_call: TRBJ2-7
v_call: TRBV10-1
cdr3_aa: ASFGWREPSYEQY

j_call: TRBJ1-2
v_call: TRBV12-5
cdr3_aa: ASGLGGLLQSGYT

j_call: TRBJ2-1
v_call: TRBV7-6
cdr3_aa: ASSLAARGNEQF

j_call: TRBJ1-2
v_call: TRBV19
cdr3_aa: ASSIEARTFYGYT

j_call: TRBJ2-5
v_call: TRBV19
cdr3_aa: ASSIWPQETQY

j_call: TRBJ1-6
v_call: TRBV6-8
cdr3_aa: ASSYSSLGGSPLH

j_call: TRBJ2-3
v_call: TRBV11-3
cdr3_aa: ASSPRDSGADTQY

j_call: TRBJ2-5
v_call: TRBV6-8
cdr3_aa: ASSPPGQGVETQY

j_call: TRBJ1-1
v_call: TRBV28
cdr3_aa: ASSFPGGNTEAF

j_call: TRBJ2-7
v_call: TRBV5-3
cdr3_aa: ARSLGVGHRSYEQY

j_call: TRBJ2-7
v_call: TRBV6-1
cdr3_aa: ASSEAPGGSYEQY

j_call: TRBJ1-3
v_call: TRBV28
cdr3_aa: ASSFASTPPIY

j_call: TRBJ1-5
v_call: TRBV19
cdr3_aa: ASSYSSGRGQPQH

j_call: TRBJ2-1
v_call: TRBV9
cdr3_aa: ASSVGMNNEQF

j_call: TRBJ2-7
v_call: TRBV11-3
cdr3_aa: ASSPGTTEGIYEQY

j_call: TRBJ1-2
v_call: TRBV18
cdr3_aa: ASSPRTASGYT

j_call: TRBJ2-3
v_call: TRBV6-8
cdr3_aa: ASSPIRGSRTDTQY

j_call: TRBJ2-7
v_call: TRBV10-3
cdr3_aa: AISGGTESSYEQY